Below are 3 T cell receptor beta chains sequenced from a single sample in a study of lymphopenia after photon versus proton radiotherapy. The table came from immunoSEQ multiplex PCR; TCRdb's copy has only in-frame clones and leaves some out. The sample lists about 18,000 clones; about 88% were seen once. The specimen comprised peripheral blood, sampled from a patient treated with proton-based radiotherapy. Receptor source: a man aged 70 or older with pancreatic cancer.

This clone was detected once. The gene calls are TRBV5-1 and TRBJ2-1; the match to TRBD2 covers 8 bases. The germline V gene encodes CDR1 SGHRS and CDR2 YFSETQ. V was clipped by 2 bases and J by 7 bases; unmatched bases: 8. CDR3 size: 15 residues. CDR3 in amino acids: CASSLGDSGMNEQFF. In DNA form, the CDR3 reads TGCGCCAGCAGCTTAGGAGATAGCGGGATGAATGAGCAGTTCTTC.

The genes are TRBV29-1 and TRBJ1-1, with unresolved D. There are 13 residues in the CDR3. V was pared by 7 bases and J by 0 bases, with 12 bases between. Germline CDR1 is SQVTM and CDR2 is ANQGSEA. In nucleotides, the CDR3 is TGCAGCGGACTTTCACAGCTGAACACTGAAGCTTTCTTT. Translation gives CSGLSQLNTEAFF.

The genes are TRBV30 and TRBJ1-5, with D unclear. Between the trimmed V and J ends, which lost 2 bases and 7 bases, there was a span of 21 bases. This CDR3 is built from 16 residues. The germline V gene has CDR1 GTSNPN and CDR2 SVGIG (reference sequence). CDR3 nucleotides: TGTGCCTGGAGTAGTCCCCTTCTCCTACAGAGGCAGCCCCAGCATTTT. It specifies CAWSSPLLLQRQPQHF. The complete variable domain, with remaining parts taken from reference TRBV30 and TRBJ1-5, reads SQTIHQWPATLVQPVGSPLSLECTVEGTSNPNLYWYRQAAGRGLQLLFYSVGIGQISSEVPQNLSASRPQDRQFILSSKKLLLSDSGFYLCAWSSPLLLQRQPQHFGDGTRLSIL.